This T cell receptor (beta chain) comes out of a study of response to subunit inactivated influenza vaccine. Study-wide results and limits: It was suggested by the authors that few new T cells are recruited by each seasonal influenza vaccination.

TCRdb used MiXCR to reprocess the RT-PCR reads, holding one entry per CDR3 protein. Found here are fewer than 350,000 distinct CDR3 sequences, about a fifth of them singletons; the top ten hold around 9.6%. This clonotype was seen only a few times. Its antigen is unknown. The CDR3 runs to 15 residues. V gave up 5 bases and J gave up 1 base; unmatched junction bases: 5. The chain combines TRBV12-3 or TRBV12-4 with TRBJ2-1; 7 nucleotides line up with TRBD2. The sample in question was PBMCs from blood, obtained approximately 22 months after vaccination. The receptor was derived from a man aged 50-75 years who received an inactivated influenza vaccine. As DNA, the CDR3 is TGTGCCAGCAGTCCCGGGGGGACTTCCTACAATGAGCAGTTCTTC. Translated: CASSPGGTSYNEQFF.